These 30 T cell receptor beta chains were all obtained from the same sample, sequenced in a study of cytomegalovirus exposure and HLA in healthy donors. 60 Vbeta and 13 Jbeta primers were used in PCR. The method was immunoSEQ multiplex PCR; TCRdb's version includes in-frame clones alone and lacks a portion of them. The data hold tens of thousands of clones, with 82% observed a single time. Material for sequencing was PBMCs. These receptors came from a young woman in good health and CMV-seronegative.

With regard to this clone: Germline is not matched at one junction end, which may reflect a read error. The chain is built from TRBV28 and TRBJ2-4; 9 positions agree with TRBD1. The germline V gene encodes CDR1 MDHEN and CDR2 SYDVKM. The CDR3 extends over 16 amino acids. Written as DNA, the CDR3 is TGTGCCAGCAGTTTCCCGGGACAGGGAACCAAAAACAGTCAGTACTTC. It yields the protein CASSFPGQGTKNSQYF.

The gene calls are TRBV19 and TRBJ2-4, with 9 bases lining up with TRBD1. V lost 3 bases, J lost 0 bases, and 12 bases stayed unmatched. This CDR3 comprises 19 residues. Germline V gene data show CDR1 as LNHDA and CDR2 as SQIVND (reference sequence). CDR3 in amino acids: CASSITPPTGGVAKNIQYF. Written as DNA, the CDR3 is TGTGCCAGTAGTATCACCCCCCCGACAGGGGGGGTAGCCAAAAACATTCAGTACTTC.

V gene TRBV7-3 combines with J gene TRBJ2-7; D is unresolved. Germline CDR1 and CDR2: SGHTA and FQGTGA. The CDR3 length is 14 residues. The ends were cut back, 1 base at V and 2 bases at J, with 9 bases in the middle. The CDR3 DNA follows: TGTGCCAGCAGCTTAAAACGAGGCCCCTACGAGCAGTACTTC. It codes for CASSLKRGPYEQYF.

The chain is built from TRBV5-4 and TRBJ2-5; the match to TRBD2 covers 10 bases. The CDR3 loop spans 15 amino acids. Germline CDR1 and CDR2: SGHNT and YYREEE (reference sequence). J was trimmed by 7 bases and V by 4 bases; bases with no gene match: 10. Here the CDR3 DNA reads TGTGCCAGCAGCCGGGGGACTAGCGACGCTGGGACCCAGTACTTC. It yields the protein CASSRGTSDAGTQYF.

The chain links TRBV6-1 to TRBJ2-2, with D possibly matching TRBD2 (5 bases). CDR1 and CDR2 (germline): MNHNS, SASEGT. The CDR3 loop spans 14 amino acids. The germline V and J ends were trimmed by 3 bases and 4 bases, with 9 bases remaining between them. CDR3 nucleotides: TGTGCCAGCAGTGATTCCGGGATCACCGGGGAGCTGTTTTTT. Translated: CASSDSGITGELFF.

Notes on this clone: One end of the junction fails to match germline, which may point to a read error. This sequence joins TRBV10-1 and TRBJ2-4; possible D gene TRBD1, 5 bases. CDR1 and CDR2 (germline): WNHNN, SYGVQD (reference sequence). The CDR3 loop spans 15 amino acids. The CDR3 region has the DNA TGCGCCAGCAGTGAGTCGGCAGGGCGAGAAAACAGTCAGTACTTC. Translating it yields CASSESAGRENSQYF.

The chain is built from TRBV15 and TRBJ1-5; possibly TRBD1 for D (5 bases). Germline CDR1 is LNHNV and CDR2 is YYDKDF (reference sequence). V was pared by 0 bases and J by 6 bases, with 9 bases between. The CDR3 loop spans 14 amino acids. The CDR3 reads CATSRDREVQPQHF. In nucleotides, the CDR3 is TGTGCCACCAGCAGAGACAGGGAAGTTCAGCCCCAGCATTTT. Full variable domain (missing parts from reference TRBV15 and TRBJ1-5): DAMVIQNPRYQVTQFGKPVTLSCSQTLNHNVMYWYQQKSSQAPKLLFHYYDKDFNNEADTPDNFQSRRPNTSFCFLDIRSPGLGDTAMYLCATSRDREVQPQHFGDGTRLSIL.

The V call is TRBV14, the J call TRBJ1-1; D is perhaps TRBD1 (5 bases). From germline, CDR1 is SGHDN and CDR2 FVKESK. V lost 4 bases, J lost 0 bases, and 18 bases lay in between. The CDR3 extends over 17 amino acids. The CDR3 DNA sequence: TGTGCCAGCAGCCGACAATTAAACAGGATCGTGAACACTGAAGCTTTCTTT. Its translation is CASSRQLNRIVNTEAFF.

The V and J genes are TRBV2 and TRBJ2-1; D ambiguous. Germline lookup yields CDR1 SNHLY and CDR2 FYNNEI. The CDR3 is made up of 12 amino acids. The V end was cut by 7 bases, the J end by 7 bases, with 11 bases between. The CDR3 DNA follows: TGTGCCAGCACTTACGCCCTAAATGAGCAGTTCTTC. This encodes CASTYALNEQFF.

This clone showed up just a few times. The rearrangement links TRBV19 to TRBJ2-7; 7 nucleotides match TRBD2. The CDR3 spans 14 residues. The V gene's germline CDR1 is LNHDA and CDR2 SQIVND (reference sequence). V gave up 6 bases and J gave up 6 bases; unmatched junction bases: 11. CDR3 loop: CASRQVGGPGEQYF. The CDR3 DNA reads TGTGCCAGTAGACAAGTGGGAGGGCCAGGCGAGCAGTACTTC.

This clone was observed a single time. The chain joins TRBV6-5 to TRBJ2-2; D not certain. The CDR3 is 13 residues long. Trimming cost V 3 bases and J 4 bases, with 6 bases left between them. Germline V gene data show CDR1 as MNHEY and CDR2 as SVGAGI. The CDR3 coding sequence is TGTGCCAGCAGTTATCCATCCACCGGGGAGCTGTTTTTT. This sequence encodes CASSYPSTGELFF.

The chain carries TRBV9 and TRBJ2-7, with 8 bases fitting TRBD2. CDR3 length equals 16 residues. Losses at the gene ends were 4 bases for V and 4 bases for J; bases not matched to a gene: 13. Germline assignment: CDR1 SGDLS and CDR2 YYNGEE. CDR3 sequence (DNA): TGTGCCAGCAGCCCACGGGGTAGCGGGAATGGGTACGAGCAGTACTTC. Its translation: CASSPRGSGNGYEQYF.

V and J are TRBV6-6 and TRBJ2-6, with a tentative D call TRBD2 (5 bases). CDR3 length: 16 amino acids. V dropped 2 bases and J dropped 1 base, with 9 bases sitting between them. Looked up from germline, CDR1 is MNHNY and CDR2 is SVGAGI (reference sequence). The DNA for the CDR3 is TGTGCCAGCAGTTACCTTCGGGGTTCTGGGGCCAACGTCCTGACTTTC. Translating gives CASSYLRGSGANVLTF.

This clone was recorded once. The chain combines TRBV5-1 with TRBJ2-5, with D perhaps TRBD2 (5 bases). The CDR3 runs 16 residues. V lost 2 bases to trimming and J lost 3 bases, with 17 bases between them. Germline assignment: CDR1 SGHRS and CDR2 YFSETQ. The CDR3 coding sequence is TGCGCCAGCAGCTTAACGACCGCCAAGGGAGAAGAGACCCAGTACTTC. The encoded protein is CASSLTTAKGEETQYF.

This chain links TRBV6-5 with TRBJ1-3; D remains ambiguous. Germline CDR1 is MNHEY and CDR2 is SVGAGI. With 2 bases removed from V and 0 bases from J, the gap between germline ends came to 11 bases. This CDR3 is built from 16 residues. The CDR3 coding sequence is TGTGCCAGCAGTTACGGAGCCGGCCTCTCTGGAAACACCATATATTTT. Encoded protein: CASSYGAGLSGNTIYF.

The rearrangement uses TRBV9 and TRBJ2-2, with 8 bases that match TRBD2. CDR1 is SGDLS, CDR2 YYNGEE, per germline. The CDR3 contains 17 residues. V lost 0 bases to trimming and J lost 0 bases; unmatched junction nucleotides: 4. CDR3 DNA: TGTGCCAGCAGCGTAGATGCTAGCGGGTCGAACACCGGGGAGCTGTTTTTT. Residues: CASSVDASGSNTGELFF.

The table lists this clone with a few counts. The junction shows a germline mismatch at one end, possibly a read error. The chain couples TRBV7-3 to TRBJ2-6; perhaps TRBD1 as D (6 bases). This CDR3 comprises 14 residues. Germline V CDR1 and CDR2: SGHTA, FQGTGA. CDR3 coding DNA: TGTGCCAGCAGCTTAACGAGGGGGACCAACGGCCTGACTTTC. Its translation is CASSLTRGTNGLTF.

The chain is built from TRBV7-9 and TRBJ2-1, with 10 bases lining up with TRBD2. Germline-derived CDR1 and CDR2 are SEHNR and FQNEAQ (reference sequence). The CDR3 sequence is 17 residues long. V gave up 4 bases and J gave up 2 bases; unmatched junction bases: 8. The CDR3: CASSSLAGTPAYNEQFF. The CDR3 bases are TGTGCCAGCAGCTCACTAGCGGGGACCCCCGCCTACAATGAGCAGTTCTTC.

The chain is built from TRBV7-7 and TRBJ1-3; tentative D call: TRBD1 (5 bases). This CDR3 region has 13 residues. Germline-derived CDR1 and CDR2 are SSHAT and FNYEAQ (reference sequence). In nucleotides, the CDR3 is TGTGCTAGCTCCCGGGGGTCTGGAAACACCATATATTTT. This gives the protein CASSRGSGNTIYF.

The gene calls are TRBV4-1 and TRBJ1-2; D gene uncertain. The CDR3 spans 15 residues. Germline V gene sequence: CDR1 MGHRA, CDR2 YSYEKL. Trimming took 0 bases from V and 4 from J, leaving 12 bases between them. The DNA of the CDR3 is TGCGCCAGCAGCCAAGATCGGGGTGAGTTCTATGGCTACACCTTC. Protein sequence: CASSQDRGEFYGYTF.

The chain combines TRBV12-5 with TRBJ2-1, with a weak D call TRBD2 (6 bases). Trimming left V 1 base short and J 3 bases short, with 10 bases between. The CDR3 covers 15 residues. Germline CDR1 and CDR2: LGHNT and FRNRAP. The CDR3 DNA sequence: TGTGCTAGTGGTTTGGGACTAGGGGACTACAATGAGCAGTTCTTC. Amino acids: CASGLGLGDYNEQFF. Full variable domain (outside the CDR3, taken from reference TRBV12-5 and TRBJ2-1): DARVTQTPRHKVTEMGQEVTMRCQPILGHNTVFWYRQTMMQGLELLAYFRNRAPLDDSGMPKDRFSAEMPDATLATLKIQPSEPRDSAVYFCASGLGLGDYNEQFFGPGTRLTVL.

This clone came up once. V usage is TRBV9 and J usage is TRBJ2-6; 7 bases match TRBD2. This CDR3 has 16 amino acids. The germline V gene encodes CDR1 SGDLS and CDR2 YYNGEE. J was trimmed by 0 bases and V by 0 bases; bases with no gene match: 0. The chain's CDR3 is CASSVAGGSGANVLTF. CDR3 coding DNA: TGTGCCAGCAGCGTAGCGGGGGGCTCTGGGGCCAACGTCCTGACTTTC.

CDR3 residues: CASSLEWGRSNTEAFF. In nucleotides, the CDR3 is TGTGCCAGCAGCTTAGAGTGGGGCCGCTCCAACACTGAAGCTTTCTTT. The chain combines TRBV11-2 with TRBJ1-1, with a possible D match to TRBD1 (5 bases). CDR3 size: 16 residues. Trimming left V 0 bases short and J 2 bases short, with 13 bases between. The germline gives CDR1 SGHAT, CDR2 FQNNGV. Full variable domain (rest looked up from reference TRBV11-2 and TRBJ1-1): EAGVAQSPRYKIIEKRQSVAFWCNPISGHATLYWYQQILGQGPKLLIQFQNNGVVDDSQLPKDRFSAERLKGVDSTLKIQPAKLEDSAVYLCASSLEWGRSNTEAFFGQGTRLTVV.

The V and J genes are TRBV27 and TRBJ1-5; D gene unclear. Trimming took 8 bases from V and 4 from J, leaving 12 bases between them. The CDR3 covers 13 residues. Germline V CDR1 and CDR2: MNHEY, SMNVEV (reference sequence). The CDR3: CASRPWENQPQHF. In DNA, the CDR3 is TGTGCCAGCCGCCCATGGGAGAATCAGCCCCAGCATTTT.

V and J are TRBV27 and TRBJ2-5, with D uncertain. The CDR3 loop spans 13 amino acids. The germline CDR1 and CDR2 sequences are MNHEY and SMNVEV (reference sequence). Trimming took 4 bases from V and 2 from J, leaving 8 bases between them. CDR3 in DNA: TGTGCCAGCAGTTGGGCGCCGCAAGAGACCCAGTACTTC. Protein: CASSWAPQETQYF.

The chain links TRBV4-1 to TRBJ2-7; 7 bases map to TRBD1. The CDR3 has 14 residues. J gave up 1 base and V 4 bases, and 4 bases lay outside the gene matches. The germline V gene has CDR1 MGHRA and CDR2 YSYEKL. The CDR3 sequence: CASSPPTGSYEQYF. The CDR3 region has the DNA TGCGCCAGCAGCCCACCGACAGGGTCCTACGAGCAGTACTTC.

This sequence joins TRBV10-3 and TRBJ2-7, with TRBD2 identical over 11 bases. The CDR3 spans 14 residues. Germline CDR1 reads ENHRY; CDR2 reads SYGVKD. Losses at the gene ends were 6 bases for V and 3 bases for J; bases not matched to a gene: 4. CDR3 in amino acids: CAIRGTSGFYEQYF. The CDR3 DNA reads TGTGCCATCAGGGGGACTAGCGGATTCTACGAGCAGTACTTC.

This clone has a handful of counts. The chain is built from TRBV7-2 and TRBJ1-5, with 7 positions matching TRBD1. V was clipped by 5 bases and J by 0 bases; unmatched bases: 4. The CDR3 is 15 residues long. Germline lookup yields CDR1 SGHTA and CDR2 FQGNSA. The CDR3, as DNA: TGTGCCAGCAGCCCCCGGACAGGTAGCAATCAGCCCCAGCATTTT. Translating gives CASSPRTGSNQPQHF.

The chain has TRBV5-1 and TRBJ1-3; unclear D gene. The ends were cut back, 0 bases at V and 0 bases at J, with 16 bases in the middle. This CDR3 is built from 18 residues. Germline CDR1 and CDR2: SGHRS and YFSETQ. The CDR3 spells CASSLAAYTAVSGNTIYF. The CDR3 nucleotides read TGCGCCAGCAGCTTGGCTGCCTACACCGCGGTCTCTGGAAACACCATATATTTT.

This rearrangement joins TRBV28 to TRBJ2-7, with 7 bases identical to TRBD1. The CDR3 runs to 12 residues. CDR1 is MDHEN and CDR2 is SYDVKM in the germline V gene. Trimming cost V 6 bases and J 7 bases; bases outside gene matches: 6. The CDR3 is CASRDRPLEQYF. CDR3 bases: TGTGCCAGCAGGGACAGGCCCTTGGAGCAGTACTTC.